The 17 T cell receptor beta chains reported below all come from one sample, sequenced in a study of cytomegalovirus exposure and HLA in healthy donors (dated by TCRdb to about 2017). Libraries were built with the immunoSEQ multiplex PCR assay. For the multiplex PCR, a mixture combining 60 forward primers for TCR Vbeta segments and 13 reverse primers for TCR Jbeta segments was used. TCRdb stores this immuneACCESS table with in-frame sequences only. Part of the clones is absent; in the studies checked, under half of the shortfall reflects unresolved V genes, and no reason is known for the rest. The sample records some 200,000 clones, around 68% of which are singletons. The top ten clones comprise 2.5% to 3% of the sample. The material sequenced was PBMCs. These receptors were obtained from a man aged 40-55 years in good health and CMV-seronegative.

This clone came up once. This chain uses TRBV14 with TRBJ2-7, with D possibly TRBD2 on 5 matching bases. The CDR3 sequence is 14 residues long. Germline lookup yields CDR1 SGHDN and CDR2 FVKESK. V lost 4 bases, J lost 7 bases, and 17 bases lay in between. The CDR3, as DNA: TGTGCCAGCAGCCGATGGGAGCAAACAAGGGAGCAGTACTTC. This encodes CASSRWEQTREQYF.

J is TRBJ1-1 and V is TRBV6-5; 7 nucleotides agree with TRBD1. This CDR3 is built from 15 residues. Germline CDR1 MNHEY, CDR2 SVGAGI. V shed 6 bases, J shed 0 bases, and the junction held 7 bases outside the gene matches. The CDR3 region has the DNA TGTGCCAGCAGCCTACCCCAGGGGGTGAACACTGAAGCTTTCTTT. Protein sequence: CASSLPQGVNTEAFF.

The chain employs TRBV6-1 and TRBJ2-3; D ambiguous. Germline-derived CDR1 and CDR2 are MNHNS and SASEGT. The length of the CDR3 is 13 residues. Trimming left V 3 bases short and J 3 bases short, with 7 bases between. CDR3 amino acids: CASSDTATDTQYF. The CDR3 bases are TGTGCCAGCAGTGATACAGCTACAGATACGCAGTATTTT.

CDR3 nucleotide sequence: TGTGCCAGCAGCTTAGGGACAGGGGCTGGAAACACCATATATTTT. This codes for CASSLGTGAGNTIYF. This chain connects TRBV7-2 to TRBJ1-3; 9 bases agree with TRBD1. The V gene end was trimmed by 1 base and the J gene end by 2 bases; junction bases not matched to a gene: 0. The V gene's germline CDR1 is SGHTA and CDR2 FQGNSA. CDR3 length equals 15 residues. The full variable domain, rest sourced from reference TRBV7-2 and TRBJ1-3, is GAGVSQSPSNKVTEKGKDVELRCDPISGHTALYWYRQSLGQGLEFLIYFQGNSAPDKSGLPSDRFSAERTGGSVSTLTIQRTQQEDSAVYLCASSLGTGAGNTIYFGEGSWLTVV.

This clone was counted between two and nine times. The chain links TRBV5-4 to TRBJ2-5; 11 bases are a match to TRBD2. Germline lookup yields CDR1 SGHNT and CDR2 YYREEE (reference sequence). The CDR3 loop spans 14 amino acids. V lost 7 bases to trimming and J lost 5 bases; unmatched junction nucleotides: 7. The CDR3 region has the DNA TGTGCCAGCCATAGCGGGAGGGGAAGGGAGACCCAGTACTTC. This translates into CASHSGRGRETQYF.

DNA of the CDR3: TGTGCCAGCAGCTTGACGGAGGAATTGGGCTACACCTTC. It specifies CASSLTEELGYTF. V usage is TRBV7-2 and J usage is TRBJ1-2; unclear D gene. This CDR3 region has 13 residues. Trimming took off 3 bases at V and 8 bases at J, with 13 bases between the two ends. Germline V lookup: CDR1 SGHTA, CDR2 FQGNSA.

In its sample, this clone was seen a few times. The V call is TRBV27, the J call TRBJ1-5; TRBD1 matches 9 bases. The CDR3 extends over 16 amino acids. V lost 4 bases to trimming and J lost 6 bases; unmatched junction nucleotides: 10. The V gene's germline CDR1 is MNHEY and CDR2 SMNVEV (reference sequence). CDR3 sequence reads: CASSSTRGQGLQPQHF. DNA for the CDR3: TGTGCCAGCAGTTCAACCCGGGGACAGGGTCTTCAGCCCCAGCATTTT.

The rearrangement links TRBV4-1 to TRBJ2-7, with D perhaps TRBD2 (6 bases). The CDR3 loop spans 16 amino acids. CDR1 and CDR2 from the germline V gene are MGHRA and YSYEKL. The V gene lost 3 bases and the J gene lost 2 bases, with 17 bases spanning the gap. The CDR3 sequence: CASSHAGLALTYEQYF. As DNA, the CDR3 is TGCGCCAGCAGCCACGCCGGGCTAGCGCTCACCTACGAGCAGTACTTC.

The J gene is TRBJ1-2, the V gene TRBV5-1; 9 bases match TRBD1. This CDR3 has 14 residues. With V trimmed by 4 bases and J by 5 bases, 6 bases remained unmatched. CDR1 is SGHRS, CDR2 YFSETQ, per germline. The CDR3 coding sequence is TGCGCCAGCAGCCAGGAGACAGGGGGGTATGGCTACACCTTC. As protein: CASSQETGGYGYTF.

The chain uses TRBV27 and TRBJ2-3; 9 nucleotides line up with TRBD2. Germline V gene sequence: CDR1 MNHEY, CDR2 SMNVEV (reference sequence). With V trimmed by 4 bases and J by 3 bases, 5 bases remained unmatched. This CDR3 is 15 amino acids long. CDR3 amino acids: CASSSPGLATDTQYF. In nucleotides, the CDR3 is TGTGCCAGCAGTTCCCCGGGACTAGCTACAGATACGCAGTATTTT.

In this sample, this clone turned up once. V and J are TRBV20-1 and TRBJ2-7, with TRBD1 as a possible D gene (5 bases). Germline V lookup: CDR1 DFQATT, CDR2 SNEGSKA (reference sequence). The CDR3 runs to 11 residues. V was trimmed by 6 bases and J by 5 bases, leaving 11 bases between them. The CDR3, as DNA: TGCAGTGCAATGCTCAGGGACGAGCAGTACTTC. It translates to CSAMLRDEQYF.

This clone was counted only a few times. This chain links TRBV5-6 with TRBJ1-5, with a weak D call TRBD1 (5 bases). This CDR3 has 14 residues. The germline V gene has CDR1 SGHDT and CDR2 YYEEEE. V lost 2 bases and J 6 bases, leaving 12 bases between the germline ends. CDR3 sequence: CASSFGAHGQPQHF. Written as DNA, the CDR3 is TGTGCCAGCAGCTTTGGGGCTCACGGTCAGCCCCAGCATTTT.

V gene TRBV14 combines with J gene TRBJ2-3, with unresolved D. CDR3 length: 14 amino acids. In germline, CDR1 is SGHDN, CDR2 FVKESK. The ends were cut back, 2 bases at V and 4 bases at J, with 10 bases in the middle. The CDR3 coding sequence is TGTGCCAGCAGCCAATCTACTCCTCCAGATACGCAGTATTTT. As protein: CASSQSTPPDTQYF. Based on the CDR3 plus reference TRBV14 and TRBJ2-3, the full variable domain is EAGVTQFPSHSVIEKGQTVTLRCDPISGHDNLYWYRRVMGKEIKFLLHFVKESKQDESGMPNNRFLAERTGGTYSTLKVQPAELEDSGVYFCASSQSTPPDTQYFGPGTRLTVL.

This chain links TRBV7-2 with TRBJ2-7, with a tentative D call TRBD1 (6 bases). Germline V lookup: CDR1 SGHTA, CDR2 FQGNSA. Trimming stripped 4 bases from V and 0 bases from J, with 16 bases between. The CDR3 runs 16 residues. This chain's CDR3 is CASSSPGVGSSYEQYF. CDR3 nucleotides: TGTGCCAGCAGCTCTCCAGGGGTGGGCTCCTCCTACGAGCAGTACTTC.

The rearrangement joins TRBV21-1 to TRBJ2-5; TRBD1, the table's D call, lacks a check against the DNA. The J call may not be correct, given that the DNA end is closer to TRBJ2-7. TRBV21-1 is a listed pseudogene. The CDR3 is made up of 16 amino acids. The CDR3 DNA sequence: TGTGCCAGCAGCAAAGAGTGGCGGGACAGGGGCTACGAGCAGTACTTC. Amino acids: CASSKEWRDRGYEQYF.

Concerning this clone: The conserved closing phenylalanine or tryptophan is absent in this CDR3, likely reflecting a read error. The DNA is left out, because the CDR3 cannot be placed on it with certainty; the CDR3 is given as TCRdb lists it. The chain links TRBV29-1 to TRBJ2-3; the table's D call, TRBD2, has no DNA check behind it. The CDR3 extends over 16 residues, inclusive of both ends. Germline lookup yields CDR1 SQVTM and CDR2 ANQGSEA. This CDR3 is CSVEDLYSLALSGVEL.

This clone was observed a few times. The J gene is TRBJ2-1, the V gene TRBV9; 11 bases match TRBD2. V lost 4 bases, J lost 5 bases, and 2 bases stayed unmatched. From germline, CDR1 is SGDLS and CDR2 YYNGEE. CDR3 length: 14 amino acids. The chain's CDR3 is CASSSGLADNEQFF. In DNA, the CDR3 is TGTGCCAGCAGCTCGGGACTAGCGGACAATGAGCAGTTCTTC.